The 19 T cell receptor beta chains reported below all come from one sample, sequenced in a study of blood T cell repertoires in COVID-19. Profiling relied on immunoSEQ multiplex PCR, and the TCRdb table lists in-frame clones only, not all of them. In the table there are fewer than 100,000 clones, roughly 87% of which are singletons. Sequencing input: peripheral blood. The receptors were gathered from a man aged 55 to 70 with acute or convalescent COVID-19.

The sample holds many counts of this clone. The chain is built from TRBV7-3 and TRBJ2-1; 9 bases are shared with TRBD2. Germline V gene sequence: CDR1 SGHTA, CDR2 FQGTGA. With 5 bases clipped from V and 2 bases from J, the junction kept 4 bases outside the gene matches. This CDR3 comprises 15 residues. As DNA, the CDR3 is TGTGCCAGCAGCCTTGGCGGGGGGGCCTACAATGAGCAGTTCTTC. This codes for CASSLGGGAYNEQFF.

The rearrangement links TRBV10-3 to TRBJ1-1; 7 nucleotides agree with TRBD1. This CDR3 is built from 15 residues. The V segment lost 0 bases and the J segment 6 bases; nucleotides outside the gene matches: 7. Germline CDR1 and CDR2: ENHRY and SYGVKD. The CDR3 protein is CAISESVQGQAEAFF. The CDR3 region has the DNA TGTGCCATCAGTGAGTCGGTACAGGGGCAAGCTGAAGCTTTCTTT.

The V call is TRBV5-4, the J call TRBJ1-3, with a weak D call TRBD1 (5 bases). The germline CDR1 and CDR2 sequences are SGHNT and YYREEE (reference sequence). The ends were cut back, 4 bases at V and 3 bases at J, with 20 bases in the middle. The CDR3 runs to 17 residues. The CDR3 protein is CASSPTPGGAVGNTIYF. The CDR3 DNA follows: TGTGCCAGCAGCCCCACGCCGGGAGGGGCGGTTGGAAACACCATATATTTT.

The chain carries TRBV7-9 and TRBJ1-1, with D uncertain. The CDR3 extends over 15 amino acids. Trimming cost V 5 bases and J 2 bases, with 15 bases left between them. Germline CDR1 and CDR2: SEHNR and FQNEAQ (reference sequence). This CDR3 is CASSRSPHSNTEAFF. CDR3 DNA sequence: TGTGCCAGCAGCCGCTCCCCTCACAGTAACACTGAAGCTTTCTTT.

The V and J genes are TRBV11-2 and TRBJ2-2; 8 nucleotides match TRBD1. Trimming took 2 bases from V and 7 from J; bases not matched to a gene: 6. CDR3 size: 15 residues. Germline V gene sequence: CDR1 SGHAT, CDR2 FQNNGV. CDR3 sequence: CASSLLAGGGGELFF. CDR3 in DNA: TGTGCCAGCAGCTTATTAGCAGGGGGCGGCGGGGAGCTGTTTTTT.

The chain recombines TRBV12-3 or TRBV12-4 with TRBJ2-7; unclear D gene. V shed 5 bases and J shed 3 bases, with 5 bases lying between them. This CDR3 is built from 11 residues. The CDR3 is CASSPNYEQYF. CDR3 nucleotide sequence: TGTGCCAGCAGTCCCAACTACGAGCAGTACTTC.

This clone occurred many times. The CDR3 loop reads CASSLDRVSPLHF. The CDR3 nucleotides are TGCGCCAGCAGCTTGGACAGGGTTTCACCCCTCCACTTT. The chain carries TRBV5-1 and TRBJ1-6; maybe TRBD1 (6 bases). This CDR3 spans 13 amino acids. Germline CDR1 SGHRS, CDR2 YFSETQ. V lost 0 bases and J 9 bases, leaving 7 bases between the germline ends.

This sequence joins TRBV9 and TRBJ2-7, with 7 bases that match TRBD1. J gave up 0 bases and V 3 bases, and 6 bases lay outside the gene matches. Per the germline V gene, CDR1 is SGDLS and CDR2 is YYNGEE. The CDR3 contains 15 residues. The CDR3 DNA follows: TGTGCCAGCAGCGACGGGACAGCTAGCTCCTACGAGCAGTACTTC. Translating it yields CASSDGTASSYEQYF.

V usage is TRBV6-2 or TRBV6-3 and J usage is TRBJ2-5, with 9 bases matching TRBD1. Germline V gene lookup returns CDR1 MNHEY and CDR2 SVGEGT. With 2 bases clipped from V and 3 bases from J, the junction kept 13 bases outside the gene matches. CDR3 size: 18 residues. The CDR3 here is CASSYPRQGGSAKETQYF. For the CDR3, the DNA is TGTGCCAGCAGTTACCCAAGACAGGGGGGGAGTGCAAAAGAGACCCAGTACTTC.

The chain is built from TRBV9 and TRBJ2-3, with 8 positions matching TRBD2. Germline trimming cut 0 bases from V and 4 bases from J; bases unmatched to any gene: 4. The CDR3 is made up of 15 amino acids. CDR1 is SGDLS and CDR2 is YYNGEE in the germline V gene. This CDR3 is CASSVAGGPPDTQYF. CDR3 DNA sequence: TGTGCCAGCAGCGTAGCGGGGGGGCCCCCAGATACGCAGTATTTT.

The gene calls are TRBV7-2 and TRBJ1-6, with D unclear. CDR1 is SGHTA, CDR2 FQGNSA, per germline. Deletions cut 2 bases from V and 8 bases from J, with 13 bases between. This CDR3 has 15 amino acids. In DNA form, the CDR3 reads TGTGCCAGCAGCTTAAATCCAGCGTGGGATTCACCCCTCCACTTT. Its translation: CASSLNPAWDSPLHF.

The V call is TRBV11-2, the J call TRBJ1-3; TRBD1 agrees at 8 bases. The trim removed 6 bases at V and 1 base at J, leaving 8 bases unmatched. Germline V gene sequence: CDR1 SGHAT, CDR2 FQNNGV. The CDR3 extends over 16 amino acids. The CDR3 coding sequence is TGTGCCAGCAGTTTCACAGGGGGGAGATCTGGAAACACCATATATTTT. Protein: CASSFTGGRSGNTIYF.

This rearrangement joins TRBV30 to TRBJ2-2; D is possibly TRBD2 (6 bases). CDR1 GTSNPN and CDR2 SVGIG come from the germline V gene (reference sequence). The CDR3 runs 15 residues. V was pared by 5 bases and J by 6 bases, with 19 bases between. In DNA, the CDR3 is TGTGCCTGGGACCATGGGACTGGGAAGGCCGGGGAGCTGTTTTTT. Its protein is CAWDHGTGKAGELFF.

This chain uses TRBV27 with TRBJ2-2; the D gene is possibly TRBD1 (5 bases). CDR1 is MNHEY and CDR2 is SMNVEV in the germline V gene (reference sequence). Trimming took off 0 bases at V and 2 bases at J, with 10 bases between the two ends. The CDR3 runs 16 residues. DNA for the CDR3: TGTGCCAGCAGTTTATCTGCAGGGATAAACACCGGGGAGCTGTTTTTT. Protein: CASSLSAGINTGELFF.

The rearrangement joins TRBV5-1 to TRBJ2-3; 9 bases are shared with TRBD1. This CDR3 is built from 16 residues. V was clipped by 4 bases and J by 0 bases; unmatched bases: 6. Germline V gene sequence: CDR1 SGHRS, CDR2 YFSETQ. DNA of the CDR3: TGCGCCAGCAGCATACCGGGACAGGGAAGCACAGATACGCAGTATTTT. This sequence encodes CASSIPGQGSTDTQYF.

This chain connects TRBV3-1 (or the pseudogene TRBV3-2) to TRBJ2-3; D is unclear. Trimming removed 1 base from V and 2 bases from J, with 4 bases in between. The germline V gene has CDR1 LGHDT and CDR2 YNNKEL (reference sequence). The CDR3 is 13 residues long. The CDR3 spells CASSQVYTDTQYF. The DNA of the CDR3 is TGTGCCAGCAGCCAAGTATACACAGATACGCAGTATTTT.

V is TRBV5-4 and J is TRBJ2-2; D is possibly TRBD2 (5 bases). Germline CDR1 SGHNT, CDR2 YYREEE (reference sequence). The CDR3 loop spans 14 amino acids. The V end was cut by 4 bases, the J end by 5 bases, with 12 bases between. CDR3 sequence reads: CASSAEALTGELFF. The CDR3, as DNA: TGTGCCAGCAGCGCGGAGGCCCTGACCGGGGAGCTGTTTTTT.

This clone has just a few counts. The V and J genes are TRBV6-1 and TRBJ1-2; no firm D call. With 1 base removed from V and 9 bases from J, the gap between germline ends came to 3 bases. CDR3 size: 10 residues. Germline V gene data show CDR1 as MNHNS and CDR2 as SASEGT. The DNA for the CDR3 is TGTGCCAGCAGTGAAGTCAGCTACACCTTC. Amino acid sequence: CASSEVSYTF.

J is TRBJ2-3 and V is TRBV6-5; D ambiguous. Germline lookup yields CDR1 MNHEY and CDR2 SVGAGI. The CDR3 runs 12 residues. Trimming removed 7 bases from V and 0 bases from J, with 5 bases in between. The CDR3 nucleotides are TGTGCCAGCAAATCTAGCACAGATACGCAGTATTTT. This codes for CASKSSTDTQYF.